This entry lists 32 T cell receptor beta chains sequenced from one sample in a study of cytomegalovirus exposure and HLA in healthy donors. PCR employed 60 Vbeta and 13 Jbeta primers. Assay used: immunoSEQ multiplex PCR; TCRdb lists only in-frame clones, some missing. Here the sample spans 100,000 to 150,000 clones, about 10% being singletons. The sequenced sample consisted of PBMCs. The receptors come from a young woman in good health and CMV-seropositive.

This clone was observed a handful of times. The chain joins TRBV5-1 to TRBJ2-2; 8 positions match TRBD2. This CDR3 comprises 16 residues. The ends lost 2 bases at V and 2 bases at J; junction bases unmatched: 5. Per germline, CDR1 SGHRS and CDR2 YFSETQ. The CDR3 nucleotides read TGCGCCAGCAGCTTTTTGTTAGCGGGAAACACCGGGGAGCTGTTTTTT. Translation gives CASSFLLAGNTGELFF.

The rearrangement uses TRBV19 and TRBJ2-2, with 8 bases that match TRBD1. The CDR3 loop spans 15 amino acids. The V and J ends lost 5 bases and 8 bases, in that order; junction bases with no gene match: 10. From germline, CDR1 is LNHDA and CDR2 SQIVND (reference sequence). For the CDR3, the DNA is TGTGCCAGTAGTCGAAACCAGGGGGCTGTAGGGGAGCTGTTTTTT. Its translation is CASSRNQGAVGELFF.

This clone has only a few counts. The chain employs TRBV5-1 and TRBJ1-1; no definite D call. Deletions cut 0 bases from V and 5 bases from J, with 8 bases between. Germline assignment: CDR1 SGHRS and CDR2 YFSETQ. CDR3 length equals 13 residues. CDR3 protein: CASSLAETTEAFF. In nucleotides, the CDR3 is TGCGCCAGCAGCTTGGCCGAAACAACTGAAGCTTTCTTT.

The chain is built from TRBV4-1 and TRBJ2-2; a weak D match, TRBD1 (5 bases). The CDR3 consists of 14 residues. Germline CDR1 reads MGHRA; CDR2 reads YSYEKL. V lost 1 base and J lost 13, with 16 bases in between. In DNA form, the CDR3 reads TGCGCCAGCAGCCAAGTAACAGGCGTGGACGGGCTGTTTTTT. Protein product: CASSQVTGVDGLFF.

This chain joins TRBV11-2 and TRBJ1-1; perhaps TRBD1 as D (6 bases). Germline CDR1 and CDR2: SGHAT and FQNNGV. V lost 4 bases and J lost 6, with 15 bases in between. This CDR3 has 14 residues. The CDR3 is CASSSLTTGSEAFF. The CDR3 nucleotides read TGTGCCAGCAGCTCCCTAACGACAGGCTCTGAAGCTTTCTTT.

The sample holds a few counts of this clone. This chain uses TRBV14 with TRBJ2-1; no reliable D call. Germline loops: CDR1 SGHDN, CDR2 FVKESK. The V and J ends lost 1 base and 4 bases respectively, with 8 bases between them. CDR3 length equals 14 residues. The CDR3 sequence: CASSQVTVYNEQFF. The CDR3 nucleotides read TGTGCCAGCAGCCAAGTCACGGTTTACAATGAGCAGTTCTTC.

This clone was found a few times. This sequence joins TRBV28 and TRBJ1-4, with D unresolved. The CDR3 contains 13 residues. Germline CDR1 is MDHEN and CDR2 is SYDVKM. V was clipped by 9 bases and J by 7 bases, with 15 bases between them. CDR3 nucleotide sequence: TGTGCCAGTTCGATGGTCCAGGTTGAAAAACTGTTTTTT. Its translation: CASSMVQVEKLFF.

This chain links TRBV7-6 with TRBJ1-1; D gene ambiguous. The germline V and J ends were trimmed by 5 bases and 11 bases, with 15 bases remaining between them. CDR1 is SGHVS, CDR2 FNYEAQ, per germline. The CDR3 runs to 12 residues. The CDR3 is CASSGWSREAFF. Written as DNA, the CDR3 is TGTGCCAGCAGCGGTTGGTCTCGGGAGGCTTTCTTT.

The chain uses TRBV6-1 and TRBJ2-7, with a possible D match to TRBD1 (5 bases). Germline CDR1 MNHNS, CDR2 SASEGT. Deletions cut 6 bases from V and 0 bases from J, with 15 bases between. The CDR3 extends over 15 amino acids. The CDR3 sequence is CASRYRRQSSYEQYF. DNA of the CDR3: TGTGCCAGCAGGTACCGTAGACAGAGCTCCTACGAGCAGTACTTC.

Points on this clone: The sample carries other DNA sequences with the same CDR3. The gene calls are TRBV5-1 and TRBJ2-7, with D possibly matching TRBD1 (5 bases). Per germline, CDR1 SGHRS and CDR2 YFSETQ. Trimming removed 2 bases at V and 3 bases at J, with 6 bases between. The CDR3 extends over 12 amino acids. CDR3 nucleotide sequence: TGCGCCAGCAGCTTTCAGGGCTACGAGCAGTACTTC. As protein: CASSFQGYEQYF.

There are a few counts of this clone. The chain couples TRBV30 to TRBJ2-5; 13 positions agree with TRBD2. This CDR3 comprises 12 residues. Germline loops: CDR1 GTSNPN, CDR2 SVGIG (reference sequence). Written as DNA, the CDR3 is TGTGCGGGGACTAGCGGGATGGAGACCCAGTACTTC. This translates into CAGTSGMETQYF.

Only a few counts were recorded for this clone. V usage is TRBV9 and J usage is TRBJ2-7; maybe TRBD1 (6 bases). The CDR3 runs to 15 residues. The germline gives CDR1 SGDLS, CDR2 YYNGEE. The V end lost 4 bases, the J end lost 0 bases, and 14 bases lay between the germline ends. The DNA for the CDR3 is TGTGCCAGCAGCCCCTACCGGGACACCTCCTACGAGCAGTACTTC. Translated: CASSPYRDTSYEQYF. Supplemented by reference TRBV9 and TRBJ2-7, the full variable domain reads DSGVTQTPKHLITATGQRVTLRCSPRSGDLSVYWYQQSLDQGLQFLIQYYNGEERAKGNILERFSAQQFPDLHSELNLSSLELGDSALYFCASSPYRDTSYEQYFGPGTRLTVT.

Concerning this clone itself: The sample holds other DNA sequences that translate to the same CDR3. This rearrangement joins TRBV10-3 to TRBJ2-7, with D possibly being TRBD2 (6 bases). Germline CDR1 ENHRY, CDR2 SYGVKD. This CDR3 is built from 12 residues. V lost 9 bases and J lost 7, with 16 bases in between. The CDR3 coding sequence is TGTGCCATATCACCGGGGGAACGGGAGCAGTACTTC. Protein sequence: CAISPGEREQYF.

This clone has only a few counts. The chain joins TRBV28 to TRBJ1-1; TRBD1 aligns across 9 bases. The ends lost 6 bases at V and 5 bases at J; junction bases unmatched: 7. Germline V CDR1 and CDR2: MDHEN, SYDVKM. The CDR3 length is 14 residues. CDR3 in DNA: TGTGCCAGCAGGCCGACAGGGGGAGGGACTGAAGCTTTCTTT. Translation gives CASRPTGGGTEAFF. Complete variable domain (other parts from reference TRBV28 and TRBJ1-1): DVKVTQSSRYLVKRTGEKVFLECVQDMDHENMFWYRQDPGLGLRLIYFSYDVKMKEKGDIPEGYSVSREKKERFSLILESASTNQTSMYLCASRPTGGGTEAFFGQGTRLTVV.

The CDR3 DNA sequence: TGTGCCAGCAGCCCGGCAGGGCGGGAGACCCAGTACTTC. Its protein product is CASSPAGRETQYF. The chain employs TRBV5-4 and TRBJ2-5; TRBD1 might be the D (5 bases). The length of the CDR3 is 13 residues. Germline V gene lookup returns CDR1 SGHNT and CDR2 YYREEE (reference sequence). Trimming removed 4 bases from V and 5 bases from J, with 12 bases in between.

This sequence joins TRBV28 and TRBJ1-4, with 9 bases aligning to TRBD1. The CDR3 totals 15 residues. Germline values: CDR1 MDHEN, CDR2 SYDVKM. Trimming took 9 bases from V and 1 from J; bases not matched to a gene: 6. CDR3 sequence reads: CASFTGQGTNEKLFF. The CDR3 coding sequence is TGTGCCAGTTTTACGGGACAGGGAACTAATGAAAAACTGTTTTTT. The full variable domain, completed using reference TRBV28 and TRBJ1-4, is DVKVTQSSRYLVKRTGEKVFLECVQDMDHENMFWYRQDPGLGLRLIYFSYDVKMKEKGDIPEGYSVSREKKERFSLILESASTNQTSMYLCASFTGQGTNEKLFFGSGTQLSVL.

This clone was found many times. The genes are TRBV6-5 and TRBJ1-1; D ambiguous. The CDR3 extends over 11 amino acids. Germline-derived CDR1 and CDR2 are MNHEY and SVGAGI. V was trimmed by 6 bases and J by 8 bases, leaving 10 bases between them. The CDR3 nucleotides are TGTGCCAGCAGCAATGAGAGGGAAGCTTTCTTT. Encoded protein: CASSNEREAFF.

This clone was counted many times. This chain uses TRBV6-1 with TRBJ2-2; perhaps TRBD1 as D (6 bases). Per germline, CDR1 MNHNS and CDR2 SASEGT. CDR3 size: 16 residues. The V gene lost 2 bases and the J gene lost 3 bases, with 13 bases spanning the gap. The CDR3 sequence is CASSEYGRTDTGELFF. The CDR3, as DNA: TGTGCCAGCAGTGAATATGGGCGGACAGACACCGGGGAGCTGTTTTTT.

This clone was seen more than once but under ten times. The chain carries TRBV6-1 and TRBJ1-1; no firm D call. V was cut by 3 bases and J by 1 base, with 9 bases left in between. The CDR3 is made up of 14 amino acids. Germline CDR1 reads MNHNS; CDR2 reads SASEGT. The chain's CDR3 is CASSERIPNTEAFF. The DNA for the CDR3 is TGTGCCAGCAGTGAGAGGATCCCGAACACTGAAGCTTTCTTT.

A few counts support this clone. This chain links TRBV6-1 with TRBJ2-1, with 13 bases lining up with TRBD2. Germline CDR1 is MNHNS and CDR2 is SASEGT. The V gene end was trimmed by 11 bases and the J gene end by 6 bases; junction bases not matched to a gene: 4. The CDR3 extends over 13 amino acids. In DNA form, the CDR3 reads TGTGCCGGACTAGCGGGAGAAAGCAATGAGCAGTTCTTC. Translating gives CAGLAGESNEQFF.

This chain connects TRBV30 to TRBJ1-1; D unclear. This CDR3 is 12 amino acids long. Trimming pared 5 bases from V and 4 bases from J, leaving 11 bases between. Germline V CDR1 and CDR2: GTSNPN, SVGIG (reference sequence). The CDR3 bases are TGTGCCTGGGGTAGATACCGCACTGAAGCTTTCTTT. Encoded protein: CAWGRYRTEAFF. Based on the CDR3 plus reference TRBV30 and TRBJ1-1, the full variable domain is SQTIHQWPATLVQPVGSPLSLECTVEGTSNPNLYWYRQAAGRGLQLLFYSVGIGQISSEVPQNLSASRPQDRQFILSSKKLLLSDSGFYLCAWGRYRTEAFFGQGTRLTVV.

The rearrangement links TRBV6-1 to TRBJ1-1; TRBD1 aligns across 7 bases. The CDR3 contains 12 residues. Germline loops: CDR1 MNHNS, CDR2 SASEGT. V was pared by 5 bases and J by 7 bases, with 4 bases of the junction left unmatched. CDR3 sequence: CASSTTGFEAFF. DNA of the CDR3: TGTGCCAGCAGTACGACAGGGTTTGAAGCTTTCTTT.

CDR3 bases: TGTGCCAGCAGCTTGGTCCGGACTAGCGGCACAGATACGCAGTATTTT. This gives the protein CASSLVRTSGTDTQYF. V is TRBV5-6 and J is TRBJ2-3; 9 bases are a match to TRBD2. V lost 0 bases, J lost 1 base, and 3 bases stayed unmatched. The length of the CDR3 is 16 residues. Germline CDR1 and CDR2: SGHDT and YYEEEE.

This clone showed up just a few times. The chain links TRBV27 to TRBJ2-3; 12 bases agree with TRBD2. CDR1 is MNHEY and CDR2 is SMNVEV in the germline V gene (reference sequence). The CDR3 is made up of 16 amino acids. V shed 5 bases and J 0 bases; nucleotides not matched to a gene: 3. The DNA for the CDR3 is TGTGCCAGCAGTCTCGGACTAGCGGGGAGCACAGATACGCAGTATTTT. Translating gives CASSLGLAGSTDTQYF.

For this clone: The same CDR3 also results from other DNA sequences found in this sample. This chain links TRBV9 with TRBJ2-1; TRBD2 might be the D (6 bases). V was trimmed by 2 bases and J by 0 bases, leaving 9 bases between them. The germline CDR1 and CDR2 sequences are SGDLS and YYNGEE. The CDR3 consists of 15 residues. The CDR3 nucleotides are TGTGCCAGCAGCGTGGGGGGACTCTCCTACAATGAGCAGTTCTTC. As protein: CASSVGGLSYNEQFF.

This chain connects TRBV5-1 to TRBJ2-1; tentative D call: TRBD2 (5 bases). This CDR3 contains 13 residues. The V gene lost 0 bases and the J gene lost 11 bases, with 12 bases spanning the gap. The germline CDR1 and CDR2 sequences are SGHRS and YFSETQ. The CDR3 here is CASSLEAAVQQFF. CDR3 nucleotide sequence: TGCGCCAGCAGCTTGGAGGCAGCGGTTCAGCAGTTCTTC.

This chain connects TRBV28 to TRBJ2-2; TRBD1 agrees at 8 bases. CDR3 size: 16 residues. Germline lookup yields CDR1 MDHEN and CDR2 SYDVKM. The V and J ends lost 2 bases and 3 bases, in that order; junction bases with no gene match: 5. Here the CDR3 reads CASSLLTGVDTGELFF. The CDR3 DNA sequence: TGTGCCAGCAGTTTACTGACAGGGGTAGACACCGGGGAGCTGTTTTTT. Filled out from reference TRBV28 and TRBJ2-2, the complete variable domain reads DVKVTQSSRYLVKRTGEKVFLECVQDMDHENMFWYRQDPGLGLRLIYFSYDVKMKEKGDIPEGYSVSREKKERFSLILESASTNQTSMYLCASSLLTGVDTGELFFGEGSRLTVL.

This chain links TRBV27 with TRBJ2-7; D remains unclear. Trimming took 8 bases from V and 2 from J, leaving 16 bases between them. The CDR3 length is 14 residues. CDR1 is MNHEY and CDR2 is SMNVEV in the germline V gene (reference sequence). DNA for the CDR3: TGTGCCAGCGGGCCGGTCGACGGAACCTACGAGCAGTACTTC. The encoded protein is CASGPVDGTYEQYF.

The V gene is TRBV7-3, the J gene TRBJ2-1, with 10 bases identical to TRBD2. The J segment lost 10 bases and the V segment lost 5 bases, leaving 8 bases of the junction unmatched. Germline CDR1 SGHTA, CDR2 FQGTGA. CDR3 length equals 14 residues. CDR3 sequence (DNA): TGTGCCAGCAGCCTTAGCGGGGGGCTCGAGGAGCAGTTCTTC. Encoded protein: CASSLSGGLEEQFF.

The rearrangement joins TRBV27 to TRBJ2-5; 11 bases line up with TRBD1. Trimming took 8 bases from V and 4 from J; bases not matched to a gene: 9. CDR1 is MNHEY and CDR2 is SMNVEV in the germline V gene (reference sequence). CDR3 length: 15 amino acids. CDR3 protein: CASRQSGTGGETQYF. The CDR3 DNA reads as TGTGCCAGCCGACAATCCGGGACAGGGGGAGAGACCCAGTACTTC.

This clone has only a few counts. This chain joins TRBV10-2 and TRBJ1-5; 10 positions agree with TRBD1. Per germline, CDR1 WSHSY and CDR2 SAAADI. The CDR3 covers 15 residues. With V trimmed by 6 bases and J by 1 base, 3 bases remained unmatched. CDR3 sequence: CASSRGQGSNQPQHF. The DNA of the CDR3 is TGCGCCAGCAGCCGGGGACAGGGGAGCAATCAGCCCCAGCATTTT.

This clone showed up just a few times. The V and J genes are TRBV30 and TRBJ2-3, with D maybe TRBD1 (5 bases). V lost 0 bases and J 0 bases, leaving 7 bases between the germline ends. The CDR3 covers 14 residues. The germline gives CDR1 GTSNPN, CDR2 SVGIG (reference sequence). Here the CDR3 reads CAWSVRQSTDTQYF. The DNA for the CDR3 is TGTGCCTGGAGTGTACGACAGAGCACAGATACGCAGTATTTT.